The 13 T cell receptor beta chains below were found in one sample sequenced in a study of T cells after yellow fever vaccination. MiXCR, run by TCRdb on the 5' RACE reads, gives a single entry per CDR3 protein. Of almost 600,000 distinct CDR3 sequences listed, roughly 13% are singletons. The sample here was PBMCs, taken on the day of the yellow fever booster vaccination. Every receptor here comes from a man under 40 who received the YFV17D yellow fever vaccine.

CDR3 in amino acids: CASSLQAVRDTQYF. DNA for the CDR3: TGTGCCAGCAGCTTACAGGCGGTGAGGGATACGCAGTATTTT. The rearrangement joins TRBV7-6 to TRBJ2-3; D gene unclear. This CDR3 region has 14 residues. Trimming left V 2 bases short and J 6 bases short, with 12 bases between. The germline CDR1 and CDR2 sequences are SGHVS and FNYEAQ.

The table lists this clonotype with a few counts. The rearrangement uses TRBV5-1 and TRBJ2-3, with TRBD2 matching over 15 bases. After removal of 5 bases from V and 2 bases from J, the junction contained 12 bases not matched to a gene. The CDR3 extends over 19 amino acids. Germline V lookup: CDR1 SGHRS, CDR2 YFSETQ. The CDR3 nucleotides read TGCGCCAGCAGGCTTGGACTAGCGGGAGGGATCACCTTCACAGATACGCAGTATTTT. It is translated as CASRLGLAGGITFTDTQYF.

The chain has TRBV19 and TRBJ2-1, with unresolved D. The germline V and J ends were trimmed by 5 bases and 2 bases, with 10 bases remaining between them. The CDR3 contains 14 residues. The germline V gene encodes CDR1 LNHDA and CDR2 SQIVND (reference sequence). CDR3 DNA sequence: TGTGCCAGTAGTCCAGACCCACCCTACAATGAGCAGTTCTTC. Protein product: CASSPDPPYNEQFF.

This clonotype was found a few times. This chain links TRBV7-9 with TRBJ2-5, with D perhaps being TRBD1 or TRBD2 (5 bases each). The CDR3 has 15 residues. From germline, CDR1 is SEHNR and CDR2 FQNEAQ (reference sequence). V lost 5 bases to trimming and J lost 2 bases, with 15 bases between them. This CDR3 is CASSKRGRDQETQYF. The CDR3 DNA is TGTGCCAGCAGCAAACGGGGACGTGATCAAGAGACCCAGTACTTC.

This clonotype has a count of ten or more. J is TRBJ2-5 and V is TRBV5-1, with TRBD2 identical over 7 bases. The CDR3 sequence is 14 residues long. Germline trimming cut 2 bases from V and 3 bases from J; bases unmatched to any gene: 4. CDR1 and CDR2 from the germline V gene are SGHRS and YFSETQ. This CDR3 reads CASSFRGGKETQYF. The CDR3 DNA follows: TGCGCCAGCAGCTTTCGGGGAGGGAAAGAGACCCAGTACTTC.

This clonotype was picked up many times. The genes are TRBV20-1 and TRBJ2-7, with D maybe TRBD2 (6 bases). Germline CDR1 and CDR2: DFQATT and SNEGSKA (reference sequence). Deletions cut 3 bases from V and 0 bases from J, with 18 bases between. This CDR3 is built from 16 residues. The chain's CDR3 is CSAREILAISSYEQYF. The DNA of the CDR3 is TGCAGTGCTAGGGAAATCCTAGCGATCAGCTCCTACGAGCAGTACTTC.

This clonotype was recorded at least ten times. The chain's CDR3 is CASSRRGTVYNEQFF. The CDR3 nucleotides are TGTGCCAGCAGCCGCAGGGGGACGGTCTACAATGAGCAGTTCTTC. The chain combines TRBV7-9 with TRBJ2-1; 7 positions agree with TRBD1. This CDR3 region has 15 residues. The J segment lost 3 bases and the V segment lost 5 bases, leaving 7 bases of the junction unmatched. CDR1 SEHNR and CDR2 FQNEAQ come from the germline V gene (reference sequence).

This clonotype occurred a few times. The chain carries TRBV18 and TRBJ1-2; D is unclear. V was clipped by 2 bases and J by 4 bases, with 11 bases between them. Germline V gene data show CDR1 as KGHSH and CDR2 as LQKENI. The CDR3 contains 14 residues. CDR3 protein: CASSPKDGTYGYTF. The DNA of the CDR3 is TGTGCCAGCTCACCAAAGGACGGAACCTATGGCTACACCTTC.

The chain carries TRBV30 and TRBJ2-7, with 8 bases fitting TRBD1. The V and J ends lost 5 bases and 0 bases, in that order; junction bases with no gene match: 0. Looked up from germline, CDR1 is GTSNPN and CDR2 is SVGIG (reference sequence). The length of the CDR3 is 12 residues. CDR3 sequence reads: CAWDRGSYEQYF. The CDR3, as DNA: TGTGCCTGGGACAGGGGCTCCTACGAGCAGTACTTC.

This clonotype has more than one count but fewer than ten. The V and J genes are TRBV9 and TRBJ2-1, with 7 bases aligning to TRBD2. The germline CDR1 and CDR2 sequences are SGDLS and YYNGEE. Germline trimming cut 0 bases from V and 4 bases from J; bases unmatched to any gene: 7. The CDR3 consists of 16 residues. The CDR3: CASSVAPGLQYNEQFF. CDR3 nucleotides: TGTGCCAGCAGCGTAGCCCCGGGACTACAATACAATGAGCAGTTCTTC.

The sample holds a few counts of this clonotype. This chain joins TRBV7-8 and TRBJ2-1; D is perhaps TRBD1 (6 bases). CDR1 and CDR2 from the germline V gene are SGHVS and FQNEAQ. The germline V and J ends were trimmed by 6 bases and 7 bases, with 19 bases remaining between them. This CDR3 is 15 amino acids long. The CDR3 DNA follows: TGTGCCAGCAGTAAACGGGGACAAGGGTTTAATGAGCAGTTCTTC. The encoded protein is CASSKRGQGFNEQFF.

V gene TRBV3-1 combines with J gene TRBJ2-7; D is unclear. Deletions cut 1 base from V and 0 bases from J, with 7 bases between. The germline V gene encodes CDR1 LGHDT and CDR2 YNNKEL (reference sequence). The CDR3 length is 14 residues. The CDR3 DNA sequence: TGTGCCAGCAGCCAAGGATCGACCTCCTACGAGCAGTACTTC. This translates into CASSQGSTSYEQYF.

This clonotype was picked up a small number of times. The chain links TRBV20-1 to TRBJ2-7; 11 positions agree with TRBD1. V gave up 8 bases and J gave up 4 bases; unmatched junction bases: 10. CDR1 and CDR2 from the germline V gene are DFQATT and SNEGSKA (reference sequence). This CDR3 is built from 14 residues. The CDR3 DNA is TGCAGTTCGACGAAGGACAGGGGGCGATACGAGCAGTACTTC. Protein: CSSTKDRGRYEQYF.